A single sample gave rise to the 16 T cell receptor beta chains below, sequenced in a study of T cell repertoires in cytomegalovirus infection. No antigen has been assigned to these receptors. A single record per CDR3 protein comes from TCRdb applying MiXCR to the reads. The sample includes approximately 730,000 distinct CDR3 sequences, around a third of them seen just once. The specimen was cultured PBMCs, collected from culture after CMV antigen stimulation. The source of these receptors is a human donor in good health (CMV status not recorded). Some clones in this sample may be carry-over from other donors' samples.

This clonotype was picked up a small number of times. V is TRBV7-2 and J is TRBJ1-1, with TRBD1 identical over 9 bases. The trim removed 5 bases at V and 6 bases at J, leaving 10 bases unmatched. Germline CDR1 reads SGHTA; CDR2 reads FQGNSA. This CDR3 region has 15 residues. CDR3 nucleotide sequence: TGTGCCAGCAGCCCATCCGGGACAGGGTATCCTGAAGCTTTCTTT. Residues: CASSPSGTGYPEAFF.

This clonotype was counted between two and nine times. The V gene is TRBV4-1, the J gene TRBJ2-7; a possible D gene is TRBD1 (6 bases). This CDR3 contains 15 residues. V was trimmed by 4 bases and J by 3 bases, leaving 16 bases between them. CDR1 is MGHRA and CDR2 is YSYEKL in the germline V gene. CDR3 nucleotides: TGCGCCAGCAGCCTCCAGGGGTTACCGCTCTACGAGCAGTACTTC. As protein: CASSLQGLPLYEQYF.

V and J are TRBV7-9 and TRBJ1-2; a weak D match, TRBD1 (6 bases). V was cut by 4 bases and J by 3 bases, with 21 bases left in between. This CDR3 contains 17 residues. Germline V gene data show CDR1 as SEHNR and CDR2 as FQNEAQ (reference sequence). In nucleotides, the CDR3 is TGTGCCAGCAGCTCTCCGGCCAGGGGAGGAGCTGACTATGGCTACACCTTC. Translated, it gives CASSSPARGGADYGYTF.

This clonotype was detected a few times. This chain connects TRBV6-6 to TRBJ2-5; D unclear. The V end lost 11 bases, the J end lost 1 base, and 14 bases lay between the germline ends. CDR3 length: 13 residues. The germline V gene has CDR1 MNHNY and CDR2 SVGAGI (reference sequence). CDR3 protein: CAGARAGQETQYF. CDR3 sequence (DNA): TGTGCCGGAGCACGCGCCGGCCAAGAGACCCAGTACTTC.

This clonotype showed up just a few times. An end of the junction does not agree with germline; a read error may underlie this. The CDR3 DNA sequence: TGTGCCAGCAGATTAGGAGGGTACCAAGAGACCCAGTACTTC. It encodes CASRLGGYQETQYF. This chain links TRBV12-3 or TRBV12-4 with TRBJ2-5; D perhaps matches TRBD2 (6 bases). The CDR3 extends over 14 amino acids.

The V call is TRBV19, the J call TRBJ2-1; 12 nucleotides agree with TRBD2. The CDR3 sequence is 18 residues long. J lost 4 bases, V lost 5 bases, and 12 bases had no gene match. Germline V gene data show CDR1 as LNHDA and CDR2 as SQIVND (reference sequence). The DNA of the CDR3 is TGTGCCAGTAGTGCCCAAGAACTACTAGCGGGAGGTTACAATGAGCAGTTCTTC. Protein: CASSAQELLAGGYNEQFF.

In its sample, this clonotype was seen once. The rearrangement uses TRBV20-1 and TRBJ2-5; D might be TRBD1 (5 bases). Germline V gene lookup returns CDR1 DFQATT and CDR2 SNEGSKA (reference sequence). The CDR3 length is 12 residues. V was trimmed by 6 bases and J by 5 bases, leaving 13 bases between them. CDR3 in amino acids: CSARRQTETQYF. The CDR3 nucleotides are TGCAGTGCCAGAAGACAGACGGAGACCCAGTACTTC.

The rearrangement joins TRBV20-1 to TRBJ2-7; 8 bases are a match to TRBD1. The CDR3 totals 15 residues. V lost 3 bases, J lost 3 bases, and 10 bases stayed unmatched. CDR1 and CDR2 from the germline V gene are DFQATT and SNEGSKA (reference sequence). In DNA, the CDR3 is TGCAGTGCTAGGGGGCACCGACAGGGGAGCTACGAGCAGTACTTC. The encoded protein is CSARGHRQGSYEQYF.

The chain combines TRBV15 with TRBJ2-5; possible D gene TRBD2, 7 bases. V was clipped by 1 base and J by 5 bases, with 14 bases between them. Germline assignment: CDR1 LNHNV and CDR2 YYDKDF (reference sequence). This CDR3 has 15 amino acids. The DNA of the CDR3 is TGTGCCACCAGCAGAGTCGGGGGGAGGGGGGAGACCCAGTACTTC. It translates to CATSRVGGRGETQYF.

V gene TRBV19 combines with J gene TRBJ1-1; D perhaps matches TRBD1 (6 bases). The CDR3 totals 15 residues. From germline, CDR1 is LNHDA and CDR2 SQIVND (reference sequence). Between the trimmed V and J ends, which lost 6 bases and 1 base, there was a span of 15 bases. The CDR3 loop reads CASSKQGGENTEAFF. The DNA for the CDR3 is TGTGCCAGTAGCAAACAGGGAGGCGAGAACACTGAAGCTTTCTTT.

There are many counts of this clonotype. The chain combines TRBV27 with TRBJ1-4, with D hard to call. The CDR3 is 11 residues long. Trimming pared 6 bases from V and 10 bases from J, leaving 9 bases between. Germline assignment: CDR1 MNHEY and CDR2 SMNVEV (reference sequence). CDR3 in amino acids: CASSLGGKLFF. Written as DNA, the CDR3 is TGTGCCAGCAGCTTAGGTGGAAAACTGTTTTTT.

This clonotype was observed a handful of times. The CDR3 nucleotides read TGTGCCAGCAGCCCAGAATTGGACGCCTCGGGGCCAGATACGCAGTATTTT. This encodes CASSPELDASGPDTQYF. The chain couples TRBV7-2 to TRBJ2-3; D is perhaps TRBD1 or TRBD2 (5 bases each). The germline V and J ends were trimmed by 5 bases and 4 bases, with 22 bases remaining between them. Germline V lookup: CDR1 SGHTA, CDR2 FQGNSA. The CDR3 is made up of 17 amino acids. The full variable domain, with the rest looked up from reference TRBV7-2 and TRBJ2-3, is GAGVSQSPSNKVTEKGKDVELRCDPISGHTALYWYRQSLGQGLEFLIYFQGNSAPDKSGLPSDRFSAERTGGSVSTLTIQRTQQEDSAVYLCASSPELDASGPDTQYFGPGTRLTVL.

This rearrangement joins TRBV12-3 or TRBV12-4 to TRBJ1-5; TRBD1 is a possible D gene (6 bases). This CDR3 is 16 amino acids long. Trimming removed 5 bases from V and 3 bases from J, with 17 bases in between. DNA of the CDR3: TGTGCCAGCAGTAGAAATCTGGACAGCCTCAATCAGCCCCAGCATTTT. Translated, it gives CASSRNLDSLNQPQHF.

In this sample, this clonotype turned up a few times. The chain links TRBV19 to TRBJ2-4, with D possibly being TRBD2 (5 bases). This CDR3 contains 19 residues. Trimming left V 6 bases short and J 0 bases short, with 24 bases between. In germline, CDR1 is LNHDA, CDR2 SQIVND (reference sequence). The CDR3 loop is CASSPRTATRGIAKNIQYF. For the CDR3, the DNA is TGTGCCAGTAGCCCAAGGACGGCGACCCGGGGAATAGCCAAAAACATTCAGTACTTC. The variable domain in full, completed from reference TRBV19 and TRBJ2-4, reads DGGITQSPKYLFRKEGQNVTLSCEQNLNHDAMYWYRQDPGQGLRLIYYSQIVNDFQKGDIAEGYSVSREKKESFPLTVTSAQKNPTAFYLCASSPRTATRGIAKNIQYFGAGTRLSVL.

The table lists this clonotype with a few counts. The V call is TRBV7-8, the J call TRBJ2-5; D ambiguous. This CDR3 region has 13 residues. V gave up 4 bases and J gave up 5 bases, with 11 bases separating them. Germline V gives CDR1 SGHVS, CDR2 FQNEAQ. CDR3 DNA: TGTGCCAGCAGCTCGGGCCTGCGTGAGACCCAGTACTTC. It encodes CASSSGLRETQYF.

The chain links TRBV5-6 to TRBJ2-7; 7 bases are shared with TRBD1. Germline V CDR1 and CDR2: SGHDT, YYEEEE. The length of the CDR3 is 13 residues. V gave up 5 bases and J gave up 3 bases; unmatched junction bases: 5. CDR3 sequence: CASSIGQDYEQYF. CDR3 nucleotides: TGTGCCAGCAGTATTGGACAGGACTACGAGCAGTACTTC. Filled out from reference TRBV5-6 and TRBJ2-7, the complete variable domain reads DAGVTQSPTHLIKTRGQQVTLRCSPKSGHDTVSWYQQALGQGPQFIFQYYEEEERQRGNFPDRFSGHQFPNYSSELNVNALLLGDSALYLCASSIGQDYEQYFGPGTRLTVT.